The 26 T cell receptor beta chains below were found in one sample sequenced in a study of identical twins. TCRdb itself ran the 5' RACE reads through MiXCR, one entry per CDR3 protein. This sample carries around 490,000 distinct CDR3 sequences, around 20% of them seen once, and the ten largest clones take 0.48%. This same sample was also part of a study on yellow fever vaccine responses in identical twins.

Sequencing was carried out using CD4+ T cells sorted from blood. These receptors came from a woman between 18 and 30 years old in good health.

The rearrangement links TRBV5-6 to TRBJ2-7; no clear D gene. Trimming removed 3 bases at V and 0 bases at J, with 19 bases between. The CDR3 has 17 residues. Germline lookup yields CDR1 SGHDT and CDR2 YYEEEE. CDR3 sequence (DNA): TGTGCCAGCAGCTGGATGACCGGGTCCCCACTCTCCTACGAGCAGTACTTC. Its translation: CASSWMTGSPLSYEQYF.

The chain joins TRBV3-1 to TRBJ2-2; D perhaps matches TRBD2 (5 bases). Germline V lookup: CDR1 LGHDT, CDR2 YNNKEL (reference sequence). The CDR3 contains 16 residues. V shed 0 bases and J shed 6 bases, with 14 bases lying between them. This CDR3 reads CASSQESLTGAGELFF. The CDR3 region has the DNA TGTGCCAGCAGCCAAGAATCCCTAACCGGGGCCGGGGAGCTGTTTTTT.

This clonotype showed up just a few times. The V and J genes are TRBV12-3 or TRBV12-4 and TRBJ2-7; no clear D gene. The CDR3 covers 13 residues. Trimming cost V 4 bases and J 3 bases, with 10 bases left between them. The CDR3 loop is CASSSLLIYEQYF. The CDR3 bases are TGTGCCAGCAGTTCCCTCTTAATCTACGAGCAGTACTTC.

The CDR3 region is CASSLSAGKETQYF. The CDR3 bases are TGTGCCAGCAGCTTATCGGCAGGGAAAGAGACCCAGTACTTC. This chain connects TRBV7-9 to TRBJ2-5, with D maybe TRBD1 (5 bases). Trimming stripped 2 bases from V and 3 bases from J, with 10 bases between. CDR3 length equals 14 residues. CDR1 and CDR2 from the germline V gene are SEHNR and FQNEAQ (reference sequence).

This clonotype appeared a few times. The chain joins TRBV2 to TRBJ2-6, with D perhaps being TRBD1 or TRBD2 (5 bases each). CDR1 SNHLY and CDR2 FYNNEI come from the germline V gene. Trimming pared 1 base from V and 4 bases from J, leaving 8 bases between. CDR3 size: 15 residues. The CDR3 DNA is TGTGCCAGCAGTGAAGAGGGGACCGGGGCCAACGTCCTGACTTTC. Its protein product is CASSEEGTGANVLTF.

The V and J genes are TRBV20-1 and TRBJ2-5; D ambiguous. CDR1 and CDR2 (germline): DFQATT, SNEGSKA (reference sequence). The length of the CDR3 is 16 residues. V lost 0 bases and J 5 bases, leaving 19 bases between the germline ends. The CDR3 region is CSAREAARSRLETQYF. The CDR3 DNA reads as TGCAGTGCTAGAGAAGCCGCGAGGAGCCGTTTGGAGACCCAGTACTTC.

This clonotype came up a few times. The chain is built from TRBV20-1 and TRBJ2-7; 8 bases match TRBD1. With V trimmed by 1 base and J by 4 bases, 9 bases remained unmatched. This CDR3 has 15 amino acids. CDR1 is DFQATT, CDR2 SNEGSKA, per germline (reference sequence). The CDR3 nucleotides are TGCAGTGCTAGAGGCAGGGGGCCCCTACAGTACGAGCAGTACTTC. Protein sequence: CSARGRGPLQYEQYF.

This clonotype was seen more than once but under ten times. The genes are TRBV28 and TRBJ2-5; D perhaps matches TRBD2 (6 bases). The germline V gene has CDR1 MDHEN and CDR2 SYDVKM. V shed 3 bases and J shed 6 bases, with 23 bases lying between them. CDR3 length equals 17 residues. The DNA of the CDR3 is TGTGCCAGCAGTTTGCAGAGGCGGGACCAGGCGGAGAAGACCCAGTACTTC. Amino acids: CASSLQRRDQAEKTQYF.

The V call is TRBV2, the J call TRBJ2-2; 9 nucleotides agree with TRBD2. From germline, CDR1 is SNHLY and CDR2 FYNNEI. This CDR3 region has 16 residues. Trimming at V came to 5 bases and at J to 0 bases, leaving 4 bases not matched to a gene. DNA for the CDR3: TGTGCCAGCAGTTCCGAGCGGGGGGCGAACACCGGGGAGCTGTTTTTT. It codes for CASSSERGANTGELFF.

J is TRBJ1-4 and V is TRBV6-1; the D is unclear. The CDR3 covers 15 residues. From germline, CDR1 is MNHNS and CDR2 SASEGT. The V end lost 6 bases, the J end lost 3 bases, and 14 bases lay between the germline ends. CDR3 sequence (DNA): TGTGCCAGCAGGCAACCGACCGATTCTAATGAAAAACTGTTTTTT. Translated: CASRQPTDSNEKLFF.

CDR3 nucleotide sequence: TGCGCCAGCAGCAAGACGTTCCAAGAGACCCAGTACTTC. It specifies CASSKTFQETQYF. The V gene is TRBV5-1, the J gene TRBJ2-5, with D unresolved. Germline CDR1 is SGHRS and CDR2 is YFSETQ. V lost 4 bases, J lost 1 base, and 8 bases lay in between. The CDR3 sequence is 13 residues long.

This clonotype has just a few counts. This chain links TRBV7-3 with TRBJ2-6; D gene ambiguous. Trimming removed 8 bases from V and 0 bases from J, with 5 bases in between. Germline loops: CDR1 SGHTA, CDR2 FQGTGA. The CDR3 totals 13 residues. The CDR3 DNA reads TGTGCCAGCCAGGCCTCTGGGGCCAACGTCCTGACTTTC. As protein: CASQASGANVLTF.

The V call is TRBV7-9, the J call TRBJ1-2; D not certain. V lost 1 base to trimming and J lost 8 bases, with 8 bases between them. CDR1 SEHNR and CDR2 FQNEAQ come from the germline V gene (reference sequence). The CDR3 extends over 12 amino acids. The CDR3, as DNA: TGTGCCAGCAGCTTAGAACTTATAGGCTACACCTTC. Protein product: CASSLELIGYTF. Drawing the rest from reference TRBV7-9 and TRBJ1-2, the complete variable domain is DTGVSQNPRHKITKRGQNVTFRCDPISEHNRLYWYRQTLGQGPEFLTYFQNEAQLEKSRLLSDRFSAERPKGSFSTLEIQRTEQGDSAMYLCASSLELIGYTFGSGTRLTVV.

This rearrangement joins TRBV20-1 to TRBJ2-2; D may be TRBD1 (6 bases). CDR3 size: 13 residues. The ends were cut back, 3 bases at V and 6 bases at J, with 11 bases in the middle. From germline, CDR1 is DFQATT and CDR2 SNEGSKA (reference sequence). The CDR3 region is CSASDYRAGELFF. The CDR3, as DNA: TGCAGTGCTAGTGATTACAGGGCCGGGGAGCTGTTTTTT.

J is TRBJ1-4 and V is TRBV5-1; the D gene is possibly TRBD1 (5 bases). Trimming stripped 3 bases from V and 4 bases from J, with 10 bases between. The CDR3 length is 14 residues. Germline-derived CDR1 and CDR2 are SGHRS and YFSETQ. The CDR3 sequence: CASSWDGNNEKLFF. The CDR3 nucleotides read TGCGCCAGCAGCTGGGACGGCAATAATGAAAAACTGTTTTTT.

There are a few counts of this clonotype. This chain connects TRBV7-2 to TRBJ1-1; weak D call: TRBD1 (5 bases). Germline CDR1 reads SGHTA; CDR2 reads FQGNSA. The CDR3 has 15 amino acids. V dropped 2 bases and J dropped 4 bases, with 14 bases sitting between them. The CDR3 bases are TGTGCCAGCAGCTTAAGGCAGGGCCGGGGCACTGAAGCTTTCTTT. This encodes CASSLRQGRGTEAFF.

This clonotype has more than one count but fewer than ten. This chain joins TRBV12-3 or TRBV12-4 and TRBJ2-7; D might be TRBD2 (5 bases). This CDR3 is built from 12 residues. V lost 7 bases to trimming and J lost 6 bases, with 13 bases between them. CDR3 nucleotides: TGTGCCAGCACCCCCCCCGAGGGCGAGCAGTACTTC. This gives the protein CASTPPEGEQYF.

This chain links TRBV19 with TRBJ2-1; D might be TRBD1 (6 bases). With 1 base removed from V and 4 bases from J, the gap between germline ends came to 14 bases. The length of the CDR3 is 16 residues. The V gene's germline CDR1 is LNHDA and CDR2 SQIVND (reference sequence). CDR3 nucleotide sequence: TGTGCCAGTAGTATAGGGGGGCAGGGTGGGTACAATGAGCAGTTCTTC. This translates into CASSIGGQGGYNEQFF.

This sequence joins TRBV25-1 and TRBJ2-7, with 7 bases fitting TRBD1. In germline, CDR1 is MGHDK, CDR2 SYGVNS. Losses at the gene ends were 6 bases for V and 3 bases for J; bases not matched to a gene: 8. The CDR3 is made up of 14 amino acids. The CDR3 region has the DNA TGTGCCAGCAGGGACACGACAGGGATCTACGAGCAGTACTTC. The encoded protein is CASRDTTGIYEQYF.

The chain joins TRBV6-5 to TRBJ1-4, with D perhaps TRBD1 (5 bases). Germline V gives CDR1 MNHEY, CDR2 SVGAGI. The CDR3 runs to 14 residues. The V gene lost 4 bases and the J gene lost 11 bases, with 17 bases spanning the gap. Here the CDR3 reads CASSSTHGWGKLFF. The CDR3, as DNA: TGTGCCAGCAGTTCCACGCATGGTTGGGGGAAACTGTTTTTT.

The chain has TRBV10-3 and TRBJ2-1; tentatively, D is TRBD1 (5 bases). Trimming took off 8 bases at V and 6 bases at J, with 23 bases between the two ends. Germline CDR1 ENHRY, CDR2 SYGVKD. CDR3 length equals 16 residues. The DNA of the CDR3 is TGTGCCATCTCGGGCCGAGGTGGCAGGGTGGGCAATGAGCAGTTCTTC. Amino acids: CAISGRGGRVGNEQFF.

The rearrangement links TRBV3-1 to TRBJ2-1; D is perhaps TRBD2 (6 bases). Trimming took off 4 bases at V and 3 bases at J, with 19 bases between the two ends. This CDR3 is built from 17 residues. Germline-derived CDR1 and CDR2 are LGHDT and YNNKEL (reference sequence). The DNA for the CDR3 is TGTGCCAGCAGCCGACCCTCGGCTAGCGTTTTCTACAATGAGCAGTTCTTC. Its protein is CASSRPSASVFYNEQFF.

V is TRBV28 and J is TRBJ2-3; the match to TRBD1 covers 8 bases. With V trimmed by 3 bases and J by 3 bases, 11 bases remained unmatched. CDR1 MDHEN and CDR2 SYDVKM come from the germline V gene. The CDR3 is 17 residues long. CDR3 DNA sequence: TGTGCCAGCAGTTTTGGGGCCCGGACAGGGTCAACAGATACGCAGTATTTT. It specifies CASSFGARTGSTDTQYF.

As for this clonotype: The junction departs from germline at one end; a sequencing error may be responsible. The chain uses TRBV2 and TRBJ2-3; D call uncertain. The germline V gene encodes CDR1 SNHLY and CDR2 FYNNEI. CDR3 size: 14 residues. The DNA for the CDR3 is TGTGCCAGCAGTCGATATCTTTTCACAGACACGCAGTATTTT. This codes for CASSRYLFTDTQYF.

The chain is built from TRBV6-5 and TRBJ1-5; 11 nucleotides agree with TRBD1. The V segment lost 4 bases and the J segment 0 bases; nucleotides outside the gene matches: 8. Germline values: CDR1 MNHEY, CDR2 SVGAGI. There are 18 residues in the CDR3. CDR3 in amino acids: CASSLSGQGASSNQPQHF. The CDR3 DNA follows: TGTGCCAGCAGTTTAAGTGGACAGGGGGCATCTAGCAATCAGCCCCAGCATTTT.

The table lists this clonotype with a count of one. J is TRBJ2-1 and V is TRBV14; 9 positions agree with TRBD2. Trimming took 4 bases from V and 3 from J; bases not matched to a gene: 7. The germline CDR1 and CDR2 sequences are SGHDN and FVKESK. The CDR3 is 16 amino acids. Here the CDR3 DNA reads TGTGCCAGCAGCCTGGGCGGGGGGGCGTACTACAATGAGCAGTTCTTC. It specifies CASSLGGGAYYNEQFF.